The 13 T cell receptor beta chains below all came from one sample that was sequenced in a study of CXCR3-negative and CXCR3-positive naive CD8 T cells. Notes on the study in general: TRB CDR3s were more hydrophobic in CXCR3-positive than in CXCR3-negative naive cells.

Antigens for these TCRs are unknown. The study made its TRB cDNA libraries by 5' RACE, adding UMI labels. TCRdb reprocessed the 5' RACE reads and keeps a single row for each CDR3 protein, giving no DNA. The sample table includes around 140,000 distinct CDR3 sequences. Sequencing was performed on naive CXCR3+ CD8+ T cells from blood. Subset noted: CD45RO-CCR7+CD27+CD95- naive CD8+ T cells expressing CXCR3 (TNR3+). The receptors shown here come from a human donor in good health. Some clones in this sample may be carry-over from other donors' samples.

The chain couples TRBV10-3 to TRBJ1-1. Germline values: CDR1 ENHRY, CDR2 SYGVKD. The CDR3 sequence is 12 residues long. CDR3 sequence reads: CAIREGSTEAFF.

The chain combines TRBV27 with TRBJ2-5; with no DNA, the TCRdb D assignment of TRBD2 cannot be verified. CDR1 is MNHEY, CDR2 SMNVEV, per germline (reference sequence). CDR3 length equals 15 residues. The CDR3 sequence is CASALETSGQETQYF.

The genes are TRBV29-1 and TRBJ2-2. Germline values: CDR1 SQVTM, CDR2 ANQGSEA. The CDR3 is made up of 11 amino acids. CDR3 in amino acids: CSATNTGELFF.

The J gene is TRBJ2-3, the V gene TRBV13; TCRdb reports TRBD2, a call that lacks DNA to check it against. This CDR3 has 16 residues. Germline loops: CDR1 PRHDT, CDR2 FYEKMQ (reference sequence). The CDR3 sequence: CASSSGLAGLPDTQYF.

The chain has TRBV4-3 and TRBJ2-7; TCRdb names TRBD1, which stays unverified in the absence of DNA. Germline V gene sequence: CDR1 LGHNA, CDR2 YSLEER. CDR3 length: 16 residues. The CDR3 here is CASSQGRDRGTYEQYF.

The CDR3 region is CASSRQGRTYEQYF. The rearrangement joins TRBV28 to TRBJ2-7; TCRdb's D call, TRBD1, is unchecked because there is no DNA. The CDR3 is 14 residues long. Looked up from germline, CDR1 is MDHEN and CDR2 is SYDVKM.

V is TRBV20-1 and J is TRBJ2-1; TCRdb names TRBD2, which stays unverified in the absence of DNA. CDR3 length equals 20 residues. Germline CDR1 is DFQATT and CDR2 is SNEGSKA (reference sequence). CDR3: CSARDGSGGPSGRAVNEQFF.

The CDR3 sequence is CASSPDWASYNSPLHF. J is TRBJ1-6 and V is TRBV7-8. This CDR3 has 16 residues. CDR1 is SGHVS, CDR2 FQNEAQ, per germline.

The J gene is TRBJ1-1, the V gene TRBV7-9; TCRdb's assignment of TRBD1 cannot be checked, as there is no DNA. The CDR3 loop spans 15 amino acids. Germline V lookup: CDR1 SEHNR, CDR2 FQNEAQ (reference sequence). CDR3 loop: CASSLDQGRNTEAFF.

The chain employs TRBV27 and TRBJ2-7; the TRBD2 assignment by TCRdb is unverifiable without DNA. CDR3 length: 14 amino acids. In germline, CDR1 is MNHEY, CDR2 SMNVEV (reference sequence). CDR3 protein: CASSLGGAAYEQYF.

The chain has TRBV7-9 and TRBJ1-1. CDR3 length: 12 residues. The germline CDR1 and CDR2 sequences are SEHNR and FQNEAQ (reference sequence). Here the CDR3 reads CASSLVESEAFF. Supplemented by reference TRBV7-9 and TRBJ1-1, the full variable domain reads DTGVSQNPRHKITKRGQNVTFRCDPISEHNRLYWYRQTLGQGPEFLTYFQNEAQLEKSRLLSDRFSAERPKGSFSTLEIQRTEQGDSAMYLCASSLVESEAFFGQGTRLTVV.

The V and J genes are TRBV7-9 and TRBJ2-7; TCRdb lists TRBD2, though no DNA is available to test this call. The germline CDR1 and CDR2 sequences are SEHNR and FQNEAQ (reference sequence). The CDR3 runs to 16 residues. Here the CDR3 reads CASSPPLAGGPREQYF.

This rearrangement joins TRBV25-1 to TRBJ2-7. This CDR3 has 13 amino acids. The germline V gene has CDR1 MGHDK and CDR2 SYGVNS. The CDR3 region is CASSEVGNYEQYF.